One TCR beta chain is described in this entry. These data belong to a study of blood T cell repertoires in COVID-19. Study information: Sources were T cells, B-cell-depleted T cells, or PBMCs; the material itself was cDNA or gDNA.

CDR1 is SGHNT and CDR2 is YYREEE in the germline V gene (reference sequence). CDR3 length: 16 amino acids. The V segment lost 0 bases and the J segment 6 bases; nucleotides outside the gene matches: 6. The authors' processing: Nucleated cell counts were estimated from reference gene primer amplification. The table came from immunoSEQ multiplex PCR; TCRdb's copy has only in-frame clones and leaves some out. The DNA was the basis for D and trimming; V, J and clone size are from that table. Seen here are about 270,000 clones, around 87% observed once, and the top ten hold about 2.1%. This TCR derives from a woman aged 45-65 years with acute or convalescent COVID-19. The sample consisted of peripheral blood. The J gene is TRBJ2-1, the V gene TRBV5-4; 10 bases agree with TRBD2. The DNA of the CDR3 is TGTGCCAGCAGCTTGGTCCTAGCGGGAGTGCCCAATGAGCAGTTCTTC. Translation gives CASSLVLAGVPNEQFF.